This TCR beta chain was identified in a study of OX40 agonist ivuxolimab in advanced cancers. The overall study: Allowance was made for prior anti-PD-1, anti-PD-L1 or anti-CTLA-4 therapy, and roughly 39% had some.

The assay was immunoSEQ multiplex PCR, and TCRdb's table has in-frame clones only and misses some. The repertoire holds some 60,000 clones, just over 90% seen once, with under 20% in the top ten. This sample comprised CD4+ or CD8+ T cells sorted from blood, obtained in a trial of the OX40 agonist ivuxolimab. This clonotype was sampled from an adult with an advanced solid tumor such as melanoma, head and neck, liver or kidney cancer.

CDR3 residues: CAWSPEGYNEQFF. The CDR3 DNA sequence: TGTGCCTGGAGCCCGGAGGGCTACAATGAGCAGTTCTTC. The chain employs TRBV30 and TRBJ2-1, with TRBD2 as a possible D gene (6 bases). V was shortened by 3 bases and J by 3 bases, with 9 bases between the two germline ends. CDR3 length: 13 residues. Germline CDR1 reads GTSNPN; CDR2 reads SVGIG (reference sequence).